The 26 T cell receptor beta chains below all came from one sample that was sequenced in a study of molecular identifiers for immune sequencing clone quantification (dated by TCRdb to the late 2010s). The library was made by PCR. Sequenced on a NextSeq 500. TCRdb redid the processing of the public reads, applying fastp at Q25 and MiXCR, and retained in-frame beta chains. Duplicate CDR3 protein sequences are folded into a single record with the most common DNA and genes. For this sample there are hundreds of thousands of distinct CDR3 sequences; around 25% appear just once. The top ten clonotypes cover 0.78% of the sample. The sequencing sample was made of naive CD8+ T cells from blood, with Jurkat cell RNA spiked in. In light of the paper, this sample's cell subset or site label describes: FACS-sorted CD8+CD4-CCR7+CD45RA+ naive T cells. All receptors derive from a human donor in good health. Some libraries in this study had Jurkat cell RNA spiked in.

This clonotype showed up just a few times. The chain joins TRBV12-3 or TRBV12-4 to TRBJ2-7; 7 nucleotides line up with TRBD2. V shed 3 bases, J shed 1 base, and the junction held 15 bases outside the gene matches. The CDR3 is 18 amino acids. In DNA form, the CDR3 reads TGTGCCAGCAGTTTCCCCCCTTCCGGAGCGGGACTATCCTACGAGCAGTACTTC. Translating gives CASSFPPSGAGLSYEQYF.

In this sample, this clonotype turned up many times. This rearrangement joins TRBV3-1 to TRBJ2-7; 7 bases agree with TRBD2. Per the germline V gene, CDR1 is LGHDT and CDR2 is YNNKEL (reference sequence). Germline trimming cut 2 bases from V and 7 bases from J; bases unmatched to any gene: 8. The CDR3 is 14 amino acids. The CDR3 loop is CASSQLAEPWEQYF. Written as DNA, the CDR3 is TGTGCCAGCAGCCAACTAGCGGAGCCTTGGGAGCAGTACTTC.

This clonotype has at least ten counts. The rearrangement links TRBV6-5 to TRBJ2-2; D might be TRBD1 (5 bases). Trimming took 6 bases from V and 4 from J, leaving 9 bases between them. Germline assignment: CDR1 MNHEY and CDR2 SVGAGI. The CDR3 contains 13 residues. The CDR3 here is CASSLGATGELFF. In nucleotides, the CDR3 is TGTGCCAGCAGCCTAGGGGCCACCGGGGAGCTGTTTTTT.

This clonotype appeared a few times. The chain uses TRBV24-1 and TRBJ2-3; D is unclear. V gave up 2 bases and J gave up 4 bases, with 12 bases separating them. Germline loops: CDR1 KGHDR, CDR2 SFDVKD. The CDR3 is made up of 15 amino acids. The CDR3 DNA reads TGTGCCACCAGTGATTCGGGCGGCGGATCAGATACGCAGTATTTT. It translates to CATSDSGGGSDTQYF.

Note on this clonotype: A much larger clone sits a single nucleotide away, making a read error possible. V gene TRBV5-3 combines with J gene TRBJ2-5; 8 nucleotides align to TRBD2. TRBV5-3 is recorded as an ORF, its role being uncertain. CDR3 length equals 16 residues. The CDR3 sequence is CASRMKGAGGQGTQYF. In DNA form, the CDR3 reads TGTGCCAGCAGGATGAAAGGGGCGGGAGGACAAGGGACCCAGTACTTC.

This clonotype came up many times. The CDR3 nucleotides read TGCGCCAGCAGCCAAGATAACGGACTAGCCTACGAGCAGTACTTC. Its translation: CASSQDNGLAYEQYF. V and J are TRBV4-3 and TRBJ2-7; 7 bases align to TRBD2. The V gene end was trimmed by 0 bases and the J gene end by 2 bases; junction bases not matched to a gene: 4. This CDR3 region has 15 residues. Germline V gene lookup returns CDR1 LGHNA and CDR2 YSLEER.

On this clonotype itself: This may come from a read error, since a much larger clone is one base off. The V gene is TRBV12-3 or TRBV12-4, the J gene TRBJ2-2, with D uncertain. The CDR3 runs 17 residues. CDR3 bases: TGTGCCAACAGTTCCCATGAAATGCTGAGGAACACCGGGGAGCTGTTTTTT. Encoded protein: CANSSHEMLRNTGELFF.

This clonotype occurred many times. The chain employs TRBV15 and TRBJ2-7, with a weak D call TRBD2 (5 bases). The V and J ends lost 0 bases and 6 bases respectively, with 9 bases between them. The CDR3 runs to 13 residues. Germline values: CDR1 LNHNV, CDR2 YYDKDF (reference sequence). The CDR3 bases are TGTGCCACCAGCAGAGATTTGGGAGCCGAGCAGTACTTC. It encodes CATSRDLGAEQYF.

The CDR3, as DNA: TGTGCCAGCAGCTTTATGGGGGCGCTCCACGAGCAGTACTTC. It yields the protein CASSFMGALHEQYF. The V gene is TRBV5-4, the J gene TRBJ2-7; weak D call: TRBD1 (6 bases). Trimming pared 2 bases from V and 5 bases from J, leaving 14 bases between. The CDR3 totals 14 residues. Germline loops: CDR1 SGHNT, CDR2 YYREEE (reference sequence).

This clonotype was observed many times. V usage is TRBV3-1 and J usage is TRBJ1-1; TRBD1 matches 9 bases. After removal of 4 bases from V and 5 bases from J, the junction contained 8 bases not matched to a gene. The CDR3 loop spans 15 amino acids. Germline loops: CDR1 LGHDT, CDR2 YNNKEL (reference sequence). The CDR3 DNA sequence: TGTGCCAGCAGCCTACAATCTGACAGGGGGACTGAAGCTTTCTTT. Its translation: CASSLQSDRGTEAFF. Based on the CDR3 plus reference TRBV3-1 and TRBJ1-1, the full variable domain is DTAVSQTPKYLVTQMGNDKSIKCEQNLGHDTMYWYKQDSKKFLKIMFSYNNKELIINETVPNRFSPKSPDKAHLNLHINSLELGDSAVYFCASSLQSDRGTEAFFGQGTRLTVV.

This clonotype was detected a few times. The rearrangement links TRBV6-2 or TRBV6-3 to TRBJ1-6; tentative D call: TRBD1 (6 bases). With 4 bases removed from V and 9 bases from J, the gap between germline ends came to 13 bases. Germline V gives CDR1 MNHEY, CDR2 SVGEGT. This CDR3 comprises 14 residues. The CDR3 is CASSLPGVGSPLHF. The CDR3 DNA follows: TGTGCCAGCAGTTTACCAGGGGTTGGTTCACCCCTCCACTTT.

This clonotype was seen repeatedly, ten times or more. The chain is built from TRBV12-3 or TRBV12-4 and TRBJ2-4; 8 bases line up with TRBD2. CDR3 length: 16 residues. Trimming at V came to 7 bases and at J to 6 bases, leaving 14 bases not matched to a gene. In DNA, the CDR3 is TGTGCCAGCACCCCAAGGGCAGCGGGAGTCGCAAACATTCAGTACTTC. It translates to CASTPRAAGVANIQYF.

Details on this clonotype: A much more abundant neighbour one base away suggests this may be a read error. The CDR3 ends on some other residue instead of the conserved phenylalanine or tryptophan, so this is likely a read error. The rearrangement uses TRBV7-9 and TRBJ2-3; the match to TRBD2 covers 9 bases. The germline CDR1 and CDR2 sequences are SEHNR and FQNEAQ (reference sequence). CDR3 length: 18 residues. After removal of 1 base from V and 2 bases from J, the junction contained 10 bases not matched to a gene. In nucleotides, the CDR3 is TGTGCCAGCAGCTTAGGCAGACTAGCGGCGCTTGCCACAGATACGCAGTATTTA. Amino acids: CASSLGRLAALATDTQYL.

This clonotype has only a few counts. CDR3: CASSSSWIREYGYTF. In DNA form, the CDR3 reads TGTGCCAGCAGTTCCTCGTGGATCAGGGAGTATGGCTACACCTTC. The chain links TRBV12-3 or TRBV12-4 to TRBJ1-2; D is perhaps TRBD1 (5 bases). V gave up 4 bases and J gave up 5 bases, with 17 bases separating them. The CDR3 is 15 amino acids.

This clonotype was seen a handful of times. The CDR3 here is CASSLNWNEQYF. The CDR3 DNA reads TGTGCCAGCAGCTTAAACTGGAACGAGCAGTACTTC. This chain joins TRBV7-6 and TRBJ2-7; D is unclear. V gave up 2 bases and J gave up 5 bases, with 7 bases separating them. Per the germline V gene, CDR1 is SGHVS and CDR2 is FNYEAQ. The CDR3 is 12 residues long.

This clonotype has a count of ten or more. This chain links TRBV4-3 with TRBJ1-3, with 7 bases aligning to TRBD1. Losses at the gene ends were 5 bases for V and 7 bases for J; bases not matched to a gene: 5. This CDR3 spans 13 amino acids. CDR1 is LGHNA and CDR2 is YSLEER in the germline V gene. CDR3 DNA sequence: TGCGCCAGCAGCTTAGGGACAGACAACACCATATATTTT. Residues: CASSLGTDNTIYF.

The gene calls are TRBV19 and TRBJ2-5; the D is unclear. CDR3 size: 14 residues. From germline, CDR1 is LNHDA and CDR2 SQIVND (reference sequence). V was cut by 3 bases and J by 3 bases, with 11 bases left in between. In nucleotides, the CDR3 is TGTGCCAGTAGTATTGCGGCCGGTAAAGAGACCCAGTACTTC. Protein: CASSIAAGKETQYF.

This chain connects TRBV4-1 to TRBJ2-5; 10 bases fit TRBD2. The CDR3 is 17 residues long. Germline V gene sequence: CDR1 MGHRA, CDR2 YSYEKL. The V gene end was trimmed by 4 bases and the J gene end by 2 bases; junction bases not matched to a gene: 10. The CDR3 DNA follows: TGCGCCAGCAGCCCATCGGGCCTAGCGGGGGTACAAGAGACCCAGTACTTC. It is translated as CASSPSGLAGVQETQYF.

The CDR3 DNA is TGTGCCACCAGCAGTTTTCCCGACCTTCTGGGGGCCAACGTCCTGACTTTC. As protein: CATSSFPDLLGANVLTF. The gene calls are TRBV15 and TRBJ2-6; D call uncertain. V lost 3 bases and J 4 bases, leaving 16 bases between the germline ends. Germline CDR1 reads LNHNV; CDR2 reads YYDKDF (reference sequence). The CDR3 runs to 17 residues.

This clonotype was seen a handful of times. J is TRBJ2-1 and V is TRBV5-8, with 13 bases matching TRBD2. Trimming at V came to 4 bases and at J to 0 bases, leaving 13 bases not matched to a gene. This CDR3 comprises 20 residues. Germline V gene sequence: CDR1 SGHTS, CDR2 YDEGEE. The CDR3 DNA is TGTGCCAGCAGCGCCGGGACTAGCGGGGTATTACTAAGCTCCTACAATGAGCAGTTCTTC. Its translation: CASSAGTSGVLLSSYNEQFF.

The CDR3, as DNA: TGCAGTGCTACCCCCGGACTAGCGGGAGGCCCGAACACCGGGGAGCTGTTTTTT. This sequence encodes CSATPGLAGGPNTGELFF. The rearrangement links TRBV20-1 to TRBJ2-2, with 14 bases fitting TRBD2. After removal of 4 bases from V and 0 bases from J, the junction contained 7 bases not matched to a gene. The CDR3 loop spans 18 amino acids. From germline, CDR1 is DFQATT and CDR2 SNEGSKA (reference sequence).

The J gene is TRBJ2-1, the V gene TRBV19, with TRBD1 identical over 9 bases. J was trimmed by 2 bases and V by 3 bases; bases with no gene match: 5. Germline V gene lookup returns CDR1 LNHDA and CDR2 SQIVND (reference sequence). The CDR3 covers 16 residues. For the CDR3, the DNA is TGTGCCAGTAGTATGGGACAGGGTGGGCCCTACAATGAGCAGTTCTTC. The encoded protein is CASSMGQGGPYNEQFF.

About this clonotype itself: A much larger clone is a single base away; this may be a read error. Because it lacks the conserved phenylalanine or tryptophan at the end, this CDR3 is likely a read error. The V gene is TRBV20-1, the J gene TRBJ2-7; D tentatively fits TRBD1 or TRBD2 (5 bases each). V lost 0 bases and J 7 bases, leaving 19 bases between the germline ends. This CDR3 spans 15 amino acids. The V gene's germline CDR1 is DFQATT and CDR2 SNEGSKA (reference sequence). The DNA of the CDR3 is TGCAGTGCTAGAGATTTGGGGCTAACCCGGGGTGAGCAGTACTCC. Translated: CSARDLGLTRGEQYS.

In the case of this clonotype: An end of the junction differs from the germline gene, which may be a read error. The CDR3 DNA sequence: TGTGCCCGCAGTGAAGACGGAATCTTGAACACTGAAGCTTTCTTT. Protein: CARSEDGILNTEAFF. The chain joins TRBV6-1 to TRBJ1-1; D is uncertain. The CDR3 is made up of 15 amino acids. Germline V gene data show CDR1 as MNHNS and CDR2 as SASEGT.

This clonotype was detected a few times. This chain joins TRBV6-5 and TRBJ2-5, with TRBD2 as a possible D gene (5 bases). From germline, CDR1 is MNHEY and CDR2 SVGAGI. This CDR3 comprises 16 residues. Trimming removed 7 bases from V and 5 bases from J, with 23 bases in between. The CDR3 nucleotides read TGTGCCAGCACCTCGGGGTCTGCGGGCCTCCGGGAGACCCAGTACTTC. This encodes CASTSGSAGLRETQYF.

This chain links TRBV5-3 with TRBJ1-1; D is uncertain. TRBV5-3 is filed as an ORF, its function uncertain. Trimming took 1 base from V and 4 from J, leaving 8 bases between them. The CDR3 runs to 13 residues. The CDR3 coding sequence is TGTGCCAGAAGCTTGTCAGTGGGCACTGAAGCTTTCTTT. Its protein product is CARSLSVGTEAFF.